This TCR beta chain appears in the sequencing data of a study of cytomegalovirus exposure and HLA in healthy donors. Study observations and caveats: In a later analysis, at a false discovery rate of 0.05, about 17,000 TCR beta sequences matched HLA alleles.

The PCR made use of 60 Vbeta and 13 Jbeta primers. The protocol was immunoSEQ multiplex PCR, while the TCRdb copy is restricted to in-frame clones and leaves out a portion. The sample shows about 130,000 clones, over 70% of them seen only once. CDR3 length: 17 residues. Trimming at V came to 0 bases and at J to 2 bases, leaving 6 bases not matched to a gene. The germline CDR1 and CDR2 sequences are LGHNA and YSLEER. In regard to this clone: Antigen unknown.

Input material: PBMCs. V and J are TRBV4-3 and TRBJ2-1; the match to TRBD2 covers 8 bases. The receptor was isolated from a man in his forties or fifties in good health and CMV-seronegative. Here the CDR3 DNA reads TGCGCCAGCAGCCAAGACGACGGGGGGGAAGCCTACAATGAGCAGTTCTTC. It codes for CASSQDDGGEAYNEQFF.